Presented here are 14 T cell receptor beta chains from one specimen sequenced in a study of T cell repertoires in cytomegalovirus infection. TCRdb redid the calling of the reads with MiXCR, one entry per CDR3 protein. The table lists about 890,000 distinct CDR3 sequences, approximately 33% of them singletons. No antigen has been identified for these receptors. This specimen was cultured CD8+ T cells from PBMCs, taken from culture after CMV antigen stimulation. The receptors here all came from a human donor in good health (CMV status not recorded). Some clones in this sample may be carry-over from other donors' samples.

This clonotype came up a few times. V gene TRBV7-6 combines with J gene TRBJ2-1; no reliable D call. CDR1 and CDR2 (germline): SGHVS, FNYEAQ. The CDR3 sequence is 11 residues long. The ends were cut back, 7 bases at V and 9 bases at J, with 10 bases in the middle. The CDR3 here is CASTLAGEQFF. CDR3 nucleotide sequence: TGTGCCAGCACCCTCGCCGGTGAGCAGTTCTTC.

This clonotype was found a few times. The chain recombines TRBV27 with TRBJ1-1, with 8 bases identical to TRBD1. The ends lost 5 bases at V and 5 bases at J; junction bases unmatched: 13. CDR3 length: 16 residues. CDR1 MNHEY and CDR2 SMNVEV come from the germline V gene (reference sequence). Here the CDR3 reads CASSPPLQGVRTEAFF. DNA for the CDR3: TGTGCCAGCAGTCCCCCTCTACAGGGGGTGCGTACTGAAGCTTTCTTT.

A few counts support this clonotype. The chain links TRBV28 to TRBJ1-4; D is undetermined. This CDR3 spans 15 amino acids. CDR1 and CDR2 (germline): MDHEN, SYDVKM. With 4 bases removed from V and 5 bases from J, the gap between germline ends came to 14 bases. CDR3 sequence (DNA): TGTGCCAGCAGTTCCCCCCGGGCTTCGAATGAAAAACTGTTTTTT. Encoded protein: CASSSPRASNEKLFF.

This clonotype appeared many times. The chain couples TRBV7-6 to TRBJ2-1; 10 positions match TRBD1. Germline CDR1 reads SGHVS; CDR2 reads FNYEAQ. V gave up 0 bases and J gave up 7 bases; unmatched junction bases: 12. This CDR3 region has 18 residues. The DNA for the CDR3 is TGTGCCAGCAGCTTAGCGGGGAGACAGGGGGCAATAATTAATGAGCAGTTCTTC. This translates into CASSLAGRQGAIINEQFF.

A few counts support this clonotype. V is TRBV7-2 and J is TRBJ2-2; D remains ambiguous. The V and J ends lost 4 bases and 13 bases respectively, with 13 bases between them. CDR1 is SGHTA, CDR2 FQGNSA, per germline. The CDR3 consists of 12 residues. The CDR3 coding sequence is TGTGCCAGCAGCTGGCCACCCCTGGGGCTGTTTTTT. Its translation is CASSWPPLGLFF.

J is TRBJ1-1 and V is TRBV27; D gene ambiguous. Between the trimmed V and J ends, which lost 5 bases and 3 bases, there was a span of 16 bases. The CDR3 covers 15 residues. Germline lookup yields CDR1 MNHEY and CDR2 SMNVEV (reference sequence). In nucleotides, the CDR3 is TGTGCCAGCAGTCCCATAGCCGGGGTCCACACTGAAGCTTTCTTT. Its protein product is CASSPIAGVHTEAFF.

Many counts were recorded for this clonotype. The CDR3 reads CASSYRGGPANEQFF. The CDR3 DNA reads TGTGCCAGCAGTTACAGGGGGGGGCCAGCGAATGAGCAGTTCTTC. V and J are TRBV6-2 or TRBV6-3 and TRBJ2-1; D is possibly TRBD2 (7 bases). The V end was cut by 2 bases, the J end by 7 bases, with 15 bases between. The CDR3 has 15 residues. Germline CDR1 reads MNHEY; CDR2 reads SVGEGT.

The V and J genes are TRBV6-2 or TRBV6-3 and TRBJ1-2; TRBD1 matches 8 bases. Germline V gene lookup returns CDR1 MNHEY and CDR2 SVGEGT. This CDR3 is 15 amino acids long. The trim removed 0 bases at V and 6 bases at J, leaving 6 bases unmatched. The CDR3 coding sequence is TGTGCCAGCAGTTACTCGAGGGACAGGTACGATGGCTACACCTTC. As protein: CASSYSRDRYDGYTF.

This clonotype was detected a few times. J is TRBJ1-5 and V is TRBV28; a weak D match, TRBD1 (5 bases). Trimming took 5 bases from V and 0 from J, leaving 17 bases between them. There are 17 residues in the CDR3. Germline V gene sequence: CDR1 MDHEN, CDR2 SYDVKM. The CDR3 DNA sequence: TGTGCCAGCAGTCAGGCTAGGGGAACCCTTAGCAATCAGCCCCAGCATTTT. It is translated as CASSQARGTLSNQPQHF. Looking up the rest from reference TRBV28 and TRBJ1-5 gives the full variable domain: DVKVTQSSRYLVKRTGEKVFLECVQDMDHENMFWYRQDPGLGLRLIYFSYDVKMKEKGDIPEGYSVSREKKERFSLILESASTNQTSMYLCASSQARGTLSNQPQHFGDGTRLSIL.

In this sample, this clonotype turned up a few times. The CDR3 coding sequence is TGTGCCAGCAGCCAAGAACCGGGACCGAATTATCAGCCCCAGCATTTT. It translates to CASSQEPGPNYQPQHF. The chain joins TRBV11-2 to TRBJ1-5, with a weak D call TRBD1 (5 bases). CDR1 and CDR2 from the germline V gene are SGHAT and FQNNGV. Trimming took 5 bases from V and 5 from J, leaving 19 bases between them. The CDR3 sequence is 16 residues long.

V and J are TRBV4-2 and TRBJ2-3; D is possibly TRBD1 or TRBD2 (5 bases each). This CDR3 is 14 amino acids long. Germline CDR1 LGHNA, CDR2 YNFKEQ. The V gene lost 2 bases and the J gene lost 5 bases, with 11 bases spanning the gap. The CDR3 here is CASSQPEGLDTQYF. As DNA, the CDR3 is TGTGCCAGCAGCCAACCTGAGGGGTTAGATACGCAGTATTTT.

V is TRBV2 and J is TRBJ1-2, with D possibly matching TRBD1 (5 bases). Germline-derived CDR1 and CDR2 are SNHLY and FYNNEI. The CDR3 is made up of 12 amino acids. The V end was cut by 7 bases, the J end by 7 bases, with 13 bases between. Written as DNA, the CDR3 is TGTGCCAGCACCGAGAGGGGAACTGGCTACACCTTC. Residues: CASTERGTGYTF.

The chain recombines TRBV27 with TRBJ2-1, with 7 bases fitting TRBD2. The germline V gene has CDR1 MNHEY and CDR2 SMNVEV (reference sequence). Trimming removed 3 bases from V and 9 bases from J; junction bases left unmatched: 5. This CDR3 is built from 13 residues. This CDR3 reads CASSFLLATEQFF. CDR3 coding DNA: TGTGCCAGCAGTTTTTTACTAGCGACTGAGCAGTTCTTC.

The CDR3 DNA follows: TGTGCCAGCAGCCCTGGACAGAGTAACTATGGCTACACCTTC. This gives the protein CASSPGQSNYGYTF. The chain links TRBV6-1 to TRBJ1-2, with a tentative D call TRBD1 (6 bases). The CDR3 contains 14 residues. The V end was cut by 6 bases, the J end by 1 base, with 12 bases between. The germline V gene has CDR1 MNHNS and CDR2 SASEGT.